This section outlines one TCR beta chain sequence together with its context. The entry originates in a study of blood T cell repertoires in COVID-19. About the research overall: There were acute and convalescent COVID-19 samples, and they came from the United States, Italy and Spain. The analysed material was cDNA or gDNA that came from T cells, B-cell-depleted T cells, or PBMCs.

The CDR3 is 15 residues long. Germline CDR1 reads MGHRA; CDR2 reads YSYEKL. V was trimmed by 0 bases and J by 3 bases, leaving 11 bases between them. In the study's own analysis: Estimation of nucleated cell counts relied on the amplification of reference gene primers. Repertoires were generated with immunoSEQ multiplex PCR, while TCRdb's copy carries only in-frame clones and drops some. The V and J calls and clone size come from that table; D and trimming were worked out from the DNA. The sample has some 200,000 clones; about nine tenths are singletons. Input material: peripheral blood. This sequence joins TRBV4-1 and TRBJ1-1; possible D gene TRBD1, 5 bases. This TCR was sampled from a man older than 75 with acute or convalescent COVID-19. This chain's CDR3 is CASSQDAGVDTEAFF. CDR3 DNA sequence: TGCGCCAGCAGCCAAGATGCGGGGGTGGACACTGAAGCTTTCTTT.